This TCR beta chain comes out of a study of Graves' ophthalmopathy and Graves' hyperthyroidism. The authors amplified TCR beta CDR3 regions, and they did so from RNA transcripts for repertoire sequencing. An opening RT-PCR round employed HTBI primers and preceded a second-round multiplex PCR. TCRdb re-analysed the multiplex PCR reads in MiXCR, keeping a single row per CDR3 protein. The data hold more than 150,000 distinct CDR3 sequences, with under 40% observed a single time. Every ophthalmopathy donor presented moderate-to-severe activity, CAS ≥3, NOSPECS ≥4 and duration under 3 months. PBMCs had their origin in fresh peripheral blood (about 10 ml). The sample holds one count of this clonotype. This CDR3 is 14 amino acids long. Trimming cost V 1 base and J 4 bases, with 10 bases left between them. The germline gives CDR1 DFQATT, CDR2 SNEGSKA (reference sequence).

The source of this sequence is a woman between 40 and 50 years old with Graves' ophthalmopathy. The sample was peripheral blood. The chain carries TRBV20-1 and TRBJ2-2, with D possibly matching TRBD2 (5 bases). The CDR3 here is CSARVSGGTGELFF. CDR3 in DNA: TGCAGTGCTAGAGTTTCAGGAGGCACCGGGGAGCTGTTTTTT.